This record concerns one T cell receptor beta chain sequence. This sample was taken from a study of immune cell composition in non-small cell lung cancer. CDR1 and CDR2 from the germline V gene are SEHNR and FQNEAQ (reference sequence). V lost 7 bases to trimming and J lost 4 bases, with 23 bases between them. The CDR3 covers 16 residues. Measured with immunoSEQ multiplex PCR; TCRdb has only the in-frame clones, and not every one. The sample has thousands of clones, 75% to 90% seen once. The TCR comes from a human donor with non-small cell lung cancer. The sample was lung tumor tissue. The chain employs TRBV7-9 and TRBJ2-7; TRBD1 is a possible D gene (8 bases). The CDR3: CASTETRTGRVYEQYF. CDR3 DNA sequence: TGTGCCAGCACCGAAACAAGGACAGGGAGGGTGTACGAGCAGTACTTC.